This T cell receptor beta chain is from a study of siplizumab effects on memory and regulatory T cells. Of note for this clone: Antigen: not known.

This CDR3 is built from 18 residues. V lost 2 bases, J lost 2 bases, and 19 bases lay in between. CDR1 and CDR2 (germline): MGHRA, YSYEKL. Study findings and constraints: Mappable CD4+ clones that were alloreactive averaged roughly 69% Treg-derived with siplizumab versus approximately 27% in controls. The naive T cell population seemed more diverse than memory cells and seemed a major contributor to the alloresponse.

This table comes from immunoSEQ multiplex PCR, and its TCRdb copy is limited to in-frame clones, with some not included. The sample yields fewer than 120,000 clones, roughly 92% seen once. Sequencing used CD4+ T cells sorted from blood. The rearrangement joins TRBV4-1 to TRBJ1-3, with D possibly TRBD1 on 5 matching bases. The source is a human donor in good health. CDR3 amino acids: CASSQLDLIDSAGNTIYF. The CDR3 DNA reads TGCGCCAGCAGCCAACTAGATCTTATCGACAGCGCTGGAAACACCATATATTTT.